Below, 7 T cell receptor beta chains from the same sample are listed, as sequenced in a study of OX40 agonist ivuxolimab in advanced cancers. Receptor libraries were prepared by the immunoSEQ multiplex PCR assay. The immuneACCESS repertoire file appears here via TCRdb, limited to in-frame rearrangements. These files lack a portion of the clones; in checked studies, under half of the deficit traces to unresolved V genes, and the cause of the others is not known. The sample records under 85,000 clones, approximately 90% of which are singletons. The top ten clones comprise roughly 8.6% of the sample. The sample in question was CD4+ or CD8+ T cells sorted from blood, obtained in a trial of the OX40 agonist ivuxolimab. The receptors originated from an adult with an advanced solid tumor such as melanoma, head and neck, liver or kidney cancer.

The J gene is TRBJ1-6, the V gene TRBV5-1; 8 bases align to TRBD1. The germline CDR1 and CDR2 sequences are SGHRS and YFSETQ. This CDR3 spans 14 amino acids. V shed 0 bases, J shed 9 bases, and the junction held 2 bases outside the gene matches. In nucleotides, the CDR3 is TGCGCCAGCAGCTTGGAGGGACAGGCTTCACCCCTCCACTTT. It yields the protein CASSLEGQASPLHF.

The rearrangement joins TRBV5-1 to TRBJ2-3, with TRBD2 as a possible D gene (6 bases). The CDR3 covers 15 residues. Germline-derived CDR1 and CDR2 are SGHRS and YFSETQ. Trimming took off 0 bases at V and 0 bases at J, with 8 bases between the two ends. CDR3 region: CASSLAAGSTDTQYF. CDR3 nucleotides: TGCGCCAGCAGCTTGGCAGCGGGTAGCACAGATACGCAGTATTTT.

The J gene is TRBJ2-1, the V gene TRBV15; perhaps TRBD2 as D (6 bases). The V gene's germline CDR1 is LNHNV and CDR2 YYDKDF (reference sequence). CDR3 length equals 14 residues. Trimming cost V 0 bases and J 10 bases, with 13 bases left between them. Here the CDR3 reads CATSRDQEGGEQFF. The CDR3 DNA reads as TGTGCCACCAGCAGAGATCAGGAGGGAGGAGAGCAGTTCTTC.

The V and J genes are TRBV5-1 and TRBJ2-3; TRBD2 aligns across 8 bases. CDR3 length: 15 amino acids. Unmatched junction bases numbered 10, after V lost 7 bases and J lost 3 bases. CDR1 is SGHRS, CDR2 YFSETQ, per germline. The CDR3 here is CASRPLAGPTDTQYF. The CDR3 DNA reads TGCGCCAGCCGGCCCTTAGCGGGGCCGACAGATACGCAGTATTTT.

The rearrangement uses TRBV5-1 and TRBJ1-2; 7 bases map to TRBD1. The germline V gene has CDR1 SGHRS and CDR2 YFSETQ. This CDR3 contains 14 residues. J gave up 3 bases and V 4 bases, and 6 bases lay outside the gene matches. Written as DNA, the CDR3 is TGCGCCAGCAGCCTCTCCGGGACAGACTATGGCTACACCTTC. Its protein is CASSLSGTDYGYTF.

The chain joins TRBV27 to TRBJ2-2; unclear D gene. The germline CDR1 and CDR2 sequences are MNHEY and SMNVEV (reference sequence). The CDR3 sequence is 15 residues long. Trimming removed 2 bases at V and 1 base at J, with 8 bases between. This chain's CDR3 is CASSLGRMNTGELFF. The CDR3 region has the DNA TGTGCCAGCAGTTTAGGACGGATGAACACCGGGGAGCTGTTTTTT.

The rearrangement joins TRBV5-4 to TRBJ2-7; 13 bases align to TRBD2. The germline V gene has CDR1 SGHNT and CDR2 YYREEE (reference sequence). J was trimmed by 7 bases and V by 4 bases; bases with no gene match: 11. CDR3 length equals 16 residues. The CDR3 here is CASSPGTSGDVREQYF. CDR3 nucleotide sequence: TGTGCCAGCAGCCCCGGGACTAGCGGGGATGTACGTGAGCAGTACTTC.